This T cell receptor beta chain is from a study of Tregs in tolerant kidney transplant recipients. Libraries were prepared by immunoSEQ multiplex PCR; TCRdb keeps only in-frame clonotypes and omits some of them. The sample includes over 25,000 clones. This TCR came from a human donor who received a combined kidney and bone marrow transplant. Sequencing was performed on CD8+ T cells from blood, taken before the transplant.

The sequenced part of the CDR3 DNA is TGTGCCAGCAGCTTAGATCACACAGGGTTTAGTGAG. Its protein is CASSLDHTGFSE. The full CDR3 sequence reads CASSLDHTGFSEQFF. V is TRBV11-2 and J is TRBJ2-1, with D possibly TRBD1 on 6 matching bases. Read sequence stops 3 residues before the CDR3 end, and the germline J gene provides the missing end. This CDR3 has 15 residues. Trimming removed 0 bases from V and 9 bases from J, with 15 bases in between. Germline V CDR1 and CDR2: SGHAT, FQNNGV.